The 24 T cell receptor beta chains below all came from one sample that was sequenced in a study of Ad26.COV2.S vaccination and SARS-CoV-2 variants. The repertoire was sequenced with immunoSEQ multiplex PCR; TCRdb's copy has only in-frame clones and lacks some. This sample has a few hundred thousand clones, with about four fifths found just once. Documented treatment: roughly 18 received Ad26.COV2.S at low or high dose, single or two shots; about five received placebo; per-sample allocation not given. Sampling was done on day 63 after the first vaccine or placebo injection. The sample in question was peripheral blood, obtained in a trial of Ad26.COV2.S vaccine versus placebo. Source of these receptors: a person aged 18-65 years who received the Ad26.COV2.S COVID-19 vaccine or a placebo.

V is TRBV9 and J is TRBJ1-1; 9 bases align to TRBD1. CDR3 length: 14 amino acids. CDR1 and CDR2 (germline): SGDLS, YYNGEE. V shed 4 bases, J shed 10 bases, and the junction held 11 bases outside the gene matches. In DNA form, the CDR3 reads TGTGCCAGCAGCACCAGATCCGGGACAGGGTTAGCTTTCTTT. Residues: CASSTRSGTGLAFF.

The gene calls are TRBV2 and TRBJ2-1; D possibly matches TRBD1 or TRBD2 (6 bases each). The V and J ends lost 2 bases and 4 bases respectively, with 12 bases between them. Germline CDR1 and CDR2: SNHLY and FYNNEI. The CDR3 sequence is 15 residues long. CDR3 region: CASSEIRGRYNEQFF. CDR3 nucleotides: TGTGCCAGCAGTGAAATACGGGGGCGGTACAATGAGCAGTTCTTC.

Written as DNA, the CDR3 is TGTGCCAGCAGCTCTAGGATCTCTGGGGCCAACGTCCTGACTTTC. Its protein is CASSSRISGANVLTF. The gene calls are TRBV11-3 and TRBJ2-6; the D is unclear. V lost 4 bases, J lost 0 bases, and 7 bases lay in between. Germline V lookup: CDR1 SGHNT, CDR2 YENEEA. The CDR3 extends over 15 amino acids.

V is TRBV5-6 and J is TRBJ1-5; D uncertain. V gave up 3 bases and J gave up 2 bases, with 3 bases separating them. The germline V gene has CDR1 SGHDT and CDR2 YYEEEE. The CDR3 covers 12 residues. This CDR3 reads CASSWGNQPQHF. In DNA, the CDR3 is TGTGCCAGCAGCTGGGGCAATCAGCCCCAGCATTTT.

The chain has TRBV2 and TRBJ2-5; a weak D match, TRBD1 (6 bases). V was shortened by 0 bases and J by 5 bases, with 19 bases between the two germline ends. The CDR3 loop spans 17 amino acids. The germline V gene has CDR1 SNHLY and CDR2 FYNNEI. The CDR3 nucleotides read TGTGCCAGCAGTGAAGCCACCCCAGGGGAAATATGGGAGACCCAGTACTTC. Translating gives CASSEATPGEIWETQYF.

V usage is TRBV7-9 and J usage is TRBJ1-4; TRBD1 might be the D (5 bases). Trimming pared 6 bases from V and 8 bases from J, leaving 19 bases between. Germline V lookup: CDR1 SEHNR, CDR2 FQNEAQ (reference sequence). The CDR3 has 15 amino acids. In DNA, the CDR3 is TGTGCCAGCAGTCCTCGGGAGGGGAGAGGGGAAAAACTGTTTTTT. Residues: CASSPREGRGEKLFF.

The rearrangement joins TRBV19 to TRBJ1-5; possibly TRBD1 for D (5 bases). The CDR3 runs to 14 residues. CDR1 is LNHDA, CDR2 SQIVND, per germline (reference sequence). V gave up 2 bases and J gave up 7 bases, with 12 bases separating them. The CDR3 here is CASSIRGAPQPQHF. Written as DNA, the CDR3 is TGTGCCAGTAGTATAAGAGGGGCCCCCCAGCCCCAGCATTTT.

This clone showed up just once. The CDR3 coding sequence is TGTGCCAGCTGCTCTATAGCGCAATCTTTCCCCCTCCACTTT. This gives the protein CASCSIAQSFPLHF. The genes are TRBV18 and TRBJ1-6; D not resolved. CDR3 length: 14 amino acids. Trimming removed 7 bases from V and 13 bases from J, with 20 bases in between. Germline lookup yields CDR1 KGHSH and CDR2 LQKENI.

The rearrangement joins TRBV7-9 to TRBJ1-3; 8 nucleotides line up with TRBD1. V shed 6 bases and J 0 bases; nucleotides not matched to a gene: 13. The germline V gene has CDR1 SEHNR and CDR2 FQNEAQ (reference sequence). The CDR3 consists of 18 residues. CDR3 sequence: CASSHLRGPKSSGNTIYF. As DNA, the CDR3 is TGTGCCAGCAGTCATCTCAGGGGGCCGAAGAGCTCTGGAAACACCATATATTTT.

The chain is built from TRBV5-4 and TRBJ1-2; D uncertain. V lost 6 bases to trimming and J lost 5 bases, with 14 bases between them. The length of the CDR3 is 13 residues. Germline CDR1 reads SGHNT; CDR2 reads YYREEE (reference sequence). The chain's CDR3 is CASIPRTGYGYTF. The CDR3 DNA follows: TGTGCCAGCATCCCTAGGACGGGTTATGGCTACACCTTC.

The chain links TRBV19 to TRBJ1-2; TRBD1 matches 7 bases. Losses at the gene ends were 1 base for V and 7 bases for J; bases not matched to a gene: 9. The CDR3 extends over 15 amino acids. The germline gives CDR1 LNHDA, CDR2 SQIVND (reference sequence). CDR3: CASSIARTGWRGYTF. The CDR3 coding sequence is TGTGCCAGTAGTATAGCCCGGACAGGCTGGCGTGGCTACACCTTC.

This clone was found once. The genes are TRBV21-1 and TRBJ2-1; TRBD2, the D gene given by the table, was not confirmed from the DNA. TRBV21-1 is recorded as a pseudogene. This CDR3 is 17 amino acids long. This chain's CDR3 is CASSKRSTRLRPTEQFF. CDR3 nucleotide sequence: TGTGCCAGCAGCAAAAGGTCTACGCGGCTCCGCCCCACCGAGCAGTTCTTC.

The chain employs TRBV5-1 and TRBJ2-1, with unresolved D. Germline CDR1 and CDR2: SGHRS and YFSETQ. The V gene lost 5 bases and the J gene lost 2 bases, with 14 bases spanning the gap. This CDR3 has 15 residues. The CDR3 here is CASSSGHPTYNEQFF. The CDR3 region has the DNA TGCGCCAGCAGTTCGGGTCATCCAACCTACAATGAGCAGTTCTTC. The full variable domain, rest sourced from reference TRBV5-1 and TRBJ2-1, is KAGVTQTPRYLIKTRGQQVTLSCSPISGHRSVSWYQQTPGQGLQFLFEYFSETQRNKGNFPGRFSGRQFSNSRSEMNVSTLELGDSALYLCASSSGHPTYNEQFFGPGTRLTVL.

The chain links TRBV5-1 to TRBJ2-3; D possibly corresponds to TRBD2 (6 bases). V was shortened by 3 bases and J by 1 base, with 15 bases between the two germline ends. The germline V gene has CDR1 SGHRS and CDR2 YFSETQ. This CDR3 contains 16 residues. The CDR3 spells CASSSGRAGRTDTQYF. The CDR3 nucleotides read TGCGCCAGCAGCTCCGGAAGGGCGGGACGCACAGATACGCAGTATTTT.

The CDR3 DNA is TGTGCCAGCAGCCCCTTGGGGGACGAGCAGTACTTC. Protein sequence: CASSPLGDEQYF. The chain combines TRBV3-1 (or the pseudogene TRBV3-2) with TRBJ2-7; D is tentatively TRBD1 or TRBD2 (5 bases each). CDR3 length: 12 amino acids. With 4 bases removed from V and 5 bases from J, the gap between germline ends came to 9 bases. Germline V gene data show CDR1 as LGHDT and CDR2 as YNNKEL (reference sequence).

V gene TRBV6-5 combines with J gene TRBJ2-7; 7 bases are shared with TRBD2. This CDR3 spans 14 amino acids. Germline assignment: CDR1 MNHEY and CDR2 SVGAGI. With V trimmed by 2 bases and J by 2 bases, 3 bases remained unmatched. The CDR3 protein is CASSYVAGAYEQYF. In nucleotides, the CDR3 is TGTGCCAGCAGTTACGTCGCGGGGGCCTACGAGCAGTACTTC.

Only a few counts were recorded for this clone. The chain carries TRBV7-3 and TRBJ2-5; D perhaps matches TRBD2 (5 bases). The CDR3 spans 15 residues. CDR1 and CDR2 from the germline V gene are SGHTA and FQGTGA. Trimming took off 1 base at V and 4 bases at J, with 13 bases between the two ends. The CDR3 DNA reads TGTGCCAGCAGCTTAAGAAGCGGCTGGGGAGAGACCCAGTACTTC. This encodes CASSLRSGWGETQYF. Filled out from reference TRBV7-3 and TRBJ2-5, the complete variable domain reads GAGVSQTPSNKVTEKGKYVELRCDPISGHTALYWYRQSLGQGPEFLIYFQGTGAADDSGLPNDRFFAVRPEGSVSTLKIQRTERGDSAVYLCASSLRSGWGETQYFGPGTRLLVL.

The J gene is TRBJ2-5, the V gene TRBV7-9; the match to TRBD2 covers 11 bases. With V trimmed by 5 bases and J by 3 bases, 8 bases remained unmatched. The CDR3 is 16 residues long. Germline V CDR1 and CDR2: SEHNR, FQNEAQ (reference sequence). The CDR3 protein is CASSHMTSGVEETQYF. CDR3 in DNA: TGTGCCAGCAGCCATATGACTAGCGGGGTGGAAGAGACCCAGTACTTC.

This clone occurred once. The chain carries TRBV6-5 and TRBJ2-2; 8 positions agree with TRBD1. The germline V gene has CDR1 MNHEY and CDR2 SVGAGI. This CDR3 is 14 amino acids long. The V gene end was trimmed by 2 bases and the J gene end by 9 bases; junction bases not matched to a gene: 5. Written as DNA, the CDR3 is TGTGCCAGCAGTTACGGACAGGGTTTGCGGGAGCTGTTTTTT. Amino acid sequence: CASSYGQGLRELFF.

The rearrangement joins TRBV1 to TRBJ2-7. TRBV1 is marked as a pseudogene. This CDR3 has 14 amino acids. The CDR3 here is CTSSGRLNSYEQYF. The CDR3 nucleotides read TGCACCAGCAGCGGACGATTGAACTCCTACGAGCAGTACTTC.

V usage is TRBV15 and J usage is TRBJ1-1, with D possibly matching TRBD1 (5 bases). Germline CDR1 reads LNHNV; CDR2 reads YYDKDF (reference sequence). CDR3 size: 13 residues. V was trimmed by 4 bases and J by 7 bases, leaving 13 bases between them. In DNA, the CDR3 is TGTGCCACCAGCACTACTAGACAGCATGAAGCTTTCTTT. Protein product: CATSTTRQHEAFF.

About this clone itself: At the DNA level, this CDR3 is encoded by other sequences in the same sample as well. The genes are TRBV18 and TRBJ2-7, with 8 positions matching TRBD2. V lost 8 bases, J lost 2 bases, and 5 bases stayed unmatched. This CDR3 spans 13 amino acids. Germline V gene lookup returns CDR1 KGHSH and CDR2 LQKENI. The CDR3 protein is CASVAGGAYEQYF. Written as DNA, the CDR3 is TGTGCCAGCGTGGCCGGGGGGGCCTACGAGCAGTACTTC.

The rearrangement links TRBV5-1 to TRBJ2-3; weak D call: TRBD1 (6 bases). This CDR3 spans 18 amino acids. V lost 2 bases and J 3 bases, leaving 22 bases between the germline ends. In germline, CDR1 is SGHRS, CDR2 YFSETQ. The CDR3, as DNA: TGCGCCAGCAGCTTAGGGGGAAAAGGCCTCATGCGAACAGATACGCAGTATTTT. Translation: CASSLGGKGLMRTDTQYF. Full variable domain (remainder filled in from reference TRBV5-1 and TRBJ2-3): KAGVTQTPRYLIKTRGQQVTLSCSPISGHRSVSWYQQTPGQGLQFLFEYFSETQRNKGNFPGRFSGRQFSNSRSEMNVSTLELGDSALYLCASSLGGKGLMRTDTQYFGPGTRLTVL.

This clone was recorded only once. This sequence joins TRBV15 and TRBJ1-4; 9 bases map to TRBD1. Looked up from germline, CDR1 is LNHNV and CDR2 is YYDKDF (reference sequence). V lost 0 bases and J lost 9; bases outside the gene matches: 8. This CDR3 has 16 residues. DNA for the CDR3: TGTGCCACCAGCAGAGAACAGGCTGGACAGGGGAAAAAACTGTTTTTT. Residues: CATSREQAGQGKKLFF.